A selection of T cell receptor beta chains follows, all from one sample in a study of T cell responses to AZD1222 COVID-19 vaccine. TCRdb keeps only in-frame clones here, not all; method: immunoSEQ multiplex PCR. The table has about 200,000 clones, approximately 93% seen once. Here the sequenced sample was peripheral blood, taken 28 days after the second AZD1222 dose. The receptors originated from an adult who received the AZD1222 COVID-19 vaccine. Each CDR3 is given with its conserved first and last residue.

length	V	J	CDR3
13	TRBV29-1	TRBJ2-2	CSVAGGPAGELFF
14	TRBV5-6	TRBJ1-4	CASSLKGAQEKLFF
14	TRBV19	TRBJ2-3	CASKRAGGSDTQYF
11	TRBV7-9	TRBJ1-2	CASSSRGGYTF
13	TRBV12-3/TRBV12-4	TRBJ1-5	CASSDSSNQPQHF
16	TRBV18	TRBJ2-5	CASSSGGGTRFETQYF
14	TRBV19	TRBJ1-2	CASSGRSRDYGYTF
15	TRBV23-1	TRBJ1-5	CASSSSMWRNQPQHF
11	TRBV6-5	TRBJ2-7	CASRVGPEQYF
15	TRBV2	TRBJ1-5	CASRGDTGGNQPQHF
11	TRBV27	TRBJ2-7	CASSYGYEQYF
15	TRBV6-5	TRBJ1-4	CASSYGGQPNEKLFF
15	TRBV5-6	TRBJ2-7	CASSPDWGATYEQYF
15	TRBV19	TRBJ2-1	CASSIGGAVYNEQFF
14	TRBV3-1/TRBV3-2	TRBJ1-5	CASSSGTGNQPQHF
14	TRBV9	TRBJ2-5	CASSVGSYQETQYF
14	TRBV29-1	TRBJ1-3	CSVGSGRSGNTIYF
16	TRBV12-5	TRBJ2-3	CASGPGTGGRTDTQYF
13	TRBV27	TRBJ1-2	CASSFQQNYGYTF
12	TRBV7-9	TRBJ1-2	CASSFDLGGYTF
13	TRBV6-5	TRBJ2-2	CASSSSGAGELFF
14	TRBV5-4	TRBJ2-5	CASSLPGAEETQYF
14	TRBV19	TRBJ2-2	CASIPGQRTGELFF
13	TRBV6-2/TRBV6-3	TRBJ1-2	CASSYLTGGGYTF
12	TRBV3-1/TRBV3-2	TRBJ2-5	CASSPMGKTQYF
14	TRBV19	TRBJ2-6	CASIQRSGANVLTF
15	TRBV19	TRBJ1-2	CASSIGDREFDGYTF
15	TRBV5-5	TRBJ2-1	CASSPGQGAYNEQFF
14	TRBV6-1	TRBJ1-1	CASSEQGNWAEAFF
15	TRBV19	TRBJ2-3	CASTKLAGVVDTQYF
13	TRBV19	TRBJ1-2	CASSEGMAYGYTF
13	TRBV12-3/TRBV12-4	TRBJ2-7	CASRRSGNYEQYF
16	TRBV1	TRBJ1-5	CTSSQPPEEGGEPQHF
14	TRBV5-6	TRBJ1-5	CASSLAKGTQPQHF
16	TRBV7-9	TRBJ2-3	CASSPGTGGEVDTQYF
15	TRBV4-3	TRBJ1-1	CASSLSRGPNTEAFF
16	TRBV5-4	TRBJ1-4	CASSSGGTARNEKLFF
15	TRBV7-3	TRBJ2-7	CASSLRSAGPYEQYF
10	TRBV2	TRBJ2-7	CASGEYEQYF
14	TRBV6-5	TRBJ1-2	CASSSLTGGYGYTF
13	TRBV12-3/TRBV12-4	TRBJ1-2	CASSLGRQDGYTF
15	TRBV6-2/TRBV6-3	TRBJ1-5	CASSVSQGSNQPQHF
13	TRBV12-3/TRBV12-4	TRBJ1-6	CASRGLGDSPLHF
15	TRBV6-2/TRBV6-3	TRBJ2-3	CASSSRGMSTDTQYF